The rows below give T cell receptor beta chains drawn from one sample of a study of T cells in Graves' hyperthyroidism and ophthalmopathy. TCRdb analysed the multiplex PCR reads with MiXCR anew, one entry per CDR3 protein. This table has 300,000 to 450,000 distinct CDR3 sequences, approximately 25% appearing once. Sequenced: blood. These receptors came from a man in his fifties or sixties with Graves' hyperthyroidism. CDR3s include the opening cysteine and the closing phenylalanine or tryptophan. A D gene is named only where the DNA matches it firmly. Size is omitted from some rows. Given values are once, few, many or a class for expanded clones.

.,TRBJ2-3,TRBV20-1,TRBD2,TGCAGTGCTAGTTCAGGCCCCGGGACTAGCGAGGCAGATACGCAGTATTTT,CSASSGPGTSEADTQYF
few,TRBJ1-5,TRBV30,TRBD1,TGTGCCTGGAGTCTGAGGACAGGGGGTCAGCCCCAGCATTTT,CAWSLRTGGQPQHF
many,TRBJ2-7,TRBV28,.,TGTGCCAGCAGTGAGGGACGGACCTACGAGCAGTACTTC,CASSEGRTYEQYF
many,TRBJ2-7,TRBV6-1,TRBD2,TGTGCCAGCAGTTGGACTAGCGGGAGAGAGTCCTACGAGCAGTACTTC,CASSWTSGRESYEQYF
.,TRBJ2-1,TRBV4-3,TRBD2,TGCGCCAGCAGCCAAGGGGAGTTAGGACTAGTTCAGTTTGGGCAGTTCTTC,CASSQGELGLVQFGQFF
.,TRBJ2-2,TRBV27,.,TGTGCCAGCAGAGTAGCGTTCCCTAACACCGGGGAGCTGTTTTTT,CASRVAFPNTGELFF
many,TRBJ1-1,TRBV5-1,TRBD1,TGCGCCAGCAGCTTGGGACAGGGGAGAAACACTGAAGCTTTCTTT,CASSLGQGRNTEAFF
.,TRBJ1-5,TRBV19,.,TGTGCCAGTAGTCCCGACCTTAACAGCAATCAGCCCCAGCATTTT,CASSPDLNSNQPQHF
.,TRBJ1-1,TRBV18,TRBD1,TGTGCCAGCTCGTCGACAGGGGTAGGGAACACTGAAGCTTTCTTT,CASSSTGVGNTEAFF
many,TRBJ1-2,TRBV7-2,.,TGTGCCAGCAGCTCGTTGACAGTCGGAGGCTACACCTTC,CASSSLTVGGYTF
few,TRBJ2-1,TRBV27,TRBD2,TGTGCCAGCAGTTTTGGAAGACTAGCGGGAGCAACAAATGAGCAGTTCTTC,CASSFGRLAGATNEQFF